These 21 T cell receptor beta chains were all obtained from the same sample, sequenced in a study of neurological immune-mediated disorders. TCRdb redid the calling of the 5' RACE reads with MiXCR, one entry per CDR3 protein. The data contain fewer than 80,000 distinct CDR3 sequences, 4% to 5.5% of them singletons. The sequenced sample was PBMCs. Source of these receptors: a woman in her forties or fifties with multiple sclerosis.

The sample holds many counts of this clonotype. V is TRBV20-1 and J is TRBJ2-5, with D possibly being TRBD2 (5 bases). V was cut by 3 bases and J by 4 bases, with 9 bases left in between. Germline CDR1 DFQATT, CDR2 SNEGSKA (reference sequence). The length of the CDR3 is 12 residues. CDR3 in DNA: TGCAGTGCTAGCGAGGGAGTAGAGACCCAGTACTTC. Amino acid sequence: CSASEGVETQYF.

This clonotype has ten or more counts. One junction end disagrees with the germline gene, perhaps due to a read error. The DNA for the CDR3 is TGTGCCAGCAGCTCGGACAGGGGCTTCAATCAGCCCCAGAATTTT. Encoded protein: CASSSDRGFNQPQNF. The chain joins TRBV7-2 to TRBJ1-5, with 9 positions matching TRBD1. The germline CDR1 and CDR2 sequences are SGHTA and FQGNSA. The CDR3 is 15 residues long. The whole variable domain, remainder taken from reference TRBV7-2 and TRBJ1-5, is GAGVSQSPSNKVTEKGKDVELRCDPISGHTALYWYRQSLGQGLEFLIYFQGNSAPDKSGLPSDRFSAERTGGSVSTLTIQRTQQEDSAVYLCASSSDRGFNQPQNFGDGTRLSIL.

This clonotype has at least ten counts. The chain recombines TRBV7-2 with TRBJ2-5, with a weak D call TRBD2 (5 bases). CDR1 and CDR2 from the germline V gene are SGHTA and FQGNSA. The germline V and J ends were trimmed by 5 bases and 9 bases, with 22 bases remaining between them. The length of the CDR3 is 15 residues. The CDR3 DNA sequence: TGTGCCAGCAGCCAGTCGGATGCGGGTGCTAGGGCCCAGTACTTC. Protein sequence: CASSQSDAGARAQYF.

The rearrangement joins TRBV7-8 to TRBJ1-1; D is possibly TRBD1 (5 bases). CDR3 length: 16 residues. The V end was cut by 5 bases, the J end by 1 base, with 17 bases between. CDR1 and CDR2 from the germline V gene are SGHVS and FQNEAQ. The CDR3 DNA reads TGTGCCAGCAGCCCGTACCTCGGGGCGACGAACACTGAAGCTTTCTTT. Residues: CASSPYLGATNTEAFF.

At least ten counts were recorded for this clonotype. The rearrangement uses TRBV7-2 and TRBJ1-1; D is perhaps TRBD1 (5 bases). This CDR3 has 16 amino acids. The germline V gene encodes CDR1 SGHTA and CDR2 FQGNSA. The germline V and J ends were trimmed by 3 bases and 4 bases, with 18 bases remaining between them. The CDR3 DNA sequence: TGTGCCAGCAGCTTGAGCCCCCCAGGTACAGGCACTGAAGCTTTCTTT. Translated: CASSLSPPGTGTEAFF.

This clonotype was picked up many times. The V call is TRBV5-1, the J call TRBJ1-5, with D uncertain. Trimming left V 0 bases short and J 0 bases short, with 1 base between. The CDR3 has 13 residues. Germline V lookup: CDR1 SGHRS, CDR2 YFSETQ. The DNA of the CDR3 is TGCGCCAGCAGCTTGGTTAGCAATCAGCCCCAGCATTTT. Protein sequence: CASSLVSNQPQHF.

This clonotype occurred many times. The rearrangement uses TRBV7-9 and TRBJ2-3, with no clear D. Germline V gene data show CDR1 as SEHNR and CDR2 as FQNEAQ (reference sequence). Trimming took off 6 bases at V and 8 bases at J, with 12 bases between the two ends. The CDR3 runs 12 residues. In DNA form, the CDR3 reads TGTGCCAGCAGTCAGGACCCGAGTACGCAGTATTTT. Protein: CASSQDPSTQYF.

This clonotype has a count of ten or more. The J gene is TRBJ2-6, the V gene TRBV6-1; 7 bases line up with TRBD1. V lost 7 bases and J lost 0; bases outside the gene matches: 6. This CDR3 has 16 amino acids. Germline-derived CDR1 and CDR2 are MNHNS and SASEGT. The CDR3 here is CASKGQPNSGANVLTF. DNA of the CDR3: TGTGCCAGCAAGGGACAGCCTAACTCTGGGGCCAACGTCCTGACTTTC.

Ten or more counts support this clonotype. V gene TRBV5-1 combines with J gene TRBJ1-1; maybe TRBD1 (6 bases). Germline V gives CDR1 SGHRS, CDR2 YFSETQ. The CDR3 has 15 residues. The V end was cut by 0 bases, the J end by 4 bases, with 13 bases between. CDR3 coding DNA: TGCGCCAGCAGCTTGGACCAGGGAGGGGGCACTGAAGCTTTCTTT. Its protein is CASSLDQGGGTEAFF.

This clonotype was seen at least ten times. This chain joins TRBV4-3 and TRBJ2-1, with 11 nucleotides matching TRBD2. Germline lookup yields CDR1 LGHNA and CDR2 YSLEER. The CDR3 consists of 16 residues. Germline trimming cut 2 bases from V and 6 bases from J; bases unmatched to any gene: 6. The CDR3 DNA follows: TGCGCCAGCAGCCAACCCTCCGGACTAGCGGGCAATGAGCAGTTCTTC. It is translated as CASSQPSGLAGNEQFF.

This clonotype came up a few times. The gene calls are TRBV5-1 and TRBJ2-5, with a weak D call TRBD2 (6 bases). V was trimmed by 4 bases and J by 3 bases, leaving 10 bases between them. From germline, CDR1 is SGHRS and CDR2 YFSETQ. This CDR3 is 13 amino acids long. The CDR3 spells CASSIVAEETQYF. In DNA, the CDR3 is TGCGCCAGCAGCATAGTAGCGGAAGAGACCCAGTACTTC.

This clonotype occurred many times. V and J are TRBV5-1 and TRBJ2-7; a possible D gene is TRBD1 (6 bases). V was shortened by 0 bases and J by 7 bases, with 14 bases between the two germline ends. This CDR3 region has 14 residues. Germline-derived CDR1 and CDR2 are SGHRS and YFSETQ. This CDR3 reads CASSLARSGEEQYF. The CDR3 DNA is TGCGCCAGCAGCTTGGCCCGTTCAGGGGAGGAGCAGTACTTC.

The sample holds many counts of this clonotype. Here the CDR3 reads CASSIDLGLGPETQYF. In nucleotides, the CDR3 is TGTGCCAGCAGCATAGACCTGGGACTAGGACCGGAGACCCAGTACTTC. The V and J genes are TRBV7-2 and TRBJ2-5, with 8 bases lining up with TRBD2. The germline V gene has CDR1 SGHTA and CDR2 FQGNSA. The CDR3 is 16 amino acids. V lost 5 bases and J lost 5; bases outside the gene matches: 13.

This clonotype was found many times. The chain recombines TRBV20-1 with TRBJ2-5; D is perhaps TRBD1 (5 bases). Germline assignment: CDR1 DFQATT and CDR2 SNEGSKA (reference sequence). The CDR3 has 17 residues. V was trimmed by 0 bases and J by 4 bases, leaving 21 bases between them. Here the CDR3 reads CSARDFGPREVVETQYF. The CDR3 DNA follows: TGCAGTGCTAGAGATTTTGGACCCAGGGAAGTTGTAGAGACCCAGTACTTC.

This clonotype was found many times. The chain carries TRBV9 and TRBJ2-7, with unresolved D. Germline assignment: CDR1 SGDLS and CDR2 YYNGEE. Trimming pared 5 bases from V and 0 bases from J, leaving 12 bases between. This CDR3 region has 14 residues. The CDR3 here is CASSPDWSSYEQYF. The CDR3 nucleotides are TGTGCCAGCAGTCCAGACTGGAGCTCCTACGAGCAGTACTTC.

In its sample, this clonotype was seen many times. V usage is TRBV12-3 or TRBV12-4 and J usage is TRBJ1-1; D gene ambiguous. The CDR3 is 12 amino acids. V was cut by 6 bases and J by 10 bases, with 15 bases left in between. The CDR3 DNA is TGTGCCAGCAGCCCCGACGGGGAGGGAGCTTTCTTT. Translation gives CASSPDGEGAFF.

This clonotype was counted at least ten times. V usage is TRBV20-1 and J usage is TRBJ2-3; 9 nucleotides match TRBD2. The CDR3 sequence is 13 residues long. Germline V lookup: CDR1 DFQATT, CDR2 SNEGSKA (reference sequence). The chain's CDR3 is CGEAGGKTDTQYF. CDR3 coding DNA: TGCGGAGAAGCGGGGGGCAAAACAGATACGCAGTATTTT.

This clonotype was found many times. The genes are TRBV5-1 and TRBJ2-3; D is unclear. The CDR3 is made up of 15 amino acids. The V gene lost 4 bases and the J gene lost 0 bases, with 12 bases spanning the gap. In germline, CDR1 is SGHRS, CDR2 YFSETQ. The CDR3 coding sequence is TGCGCCAGCAGCCCCAGACTGGGTAGCACAGATACGCAGTATTTT. This encodes CASSPRLGSTDTQYF. Full variable domain (rest looked up from reference TRBV5-1 and TRBJ2-3): KAGVTQTPRYLIKTRGQQVTLSCSPISGHRSVSWYQQTPGQGLQFLFEYFSETQRNKGNFPGRFSGRQFSNSRSEMNVSTLELGDSALYLCASSPRLGSTDTQYFGPGTRLTVL.

This clonotype was counted ten times or more. Germline and junction disagree at one end, which may indicate a read error. This sequence joins TRBV15 and TRBJ1-2, with unresolved D. Germline CDR1 reads LNHNV; CDR2 reads YYDKDF (reference sequence). CDR3 length equals 12 residues. The CDR3 protein is CATSRESYGYTF. The CDR3 coding sequence is TGTGCCACCAGCCGAGAAAGCTATGGCTACACCTTC.

There are many counts of this clonotype. This chain links TRBV29-1 with TRBJ1-2; D gene uncertain. V lost 0 bases to trimming and J lost 8 bases, with 4 bases between them. The CDR3 contains 10 residues. Germline CDR1 reads SQVTM; CDR2 reads ANQGSEA. CDR3 in DNA: TGCAGCGTTGAAGATTACGGCTACACCTTC. It translates to CSVEDYGYTF.

This clonotype was counted at least ten times. The V gene is TRBV14, the J gene TRBJ2-1, with 9 bases matching TRBD2. The CDR3 is 16 residues long. Per germline, CDR1 SGHDN and CDR2 FVKESK. V lost 4 bases to trimming and J lost 0 bases; unmatched junction nucleotides: 4. The CDR3 DNA reads as TGTGCCAGCAGCCCGCGGGGACTAGCCTCCTACAATGAGCAGTTCTTC. Amino acids: CASSPRGLASYNEQFF.